A selection of T cell receptor beta chains follows, all from one sample in a study of T-cell memory formation after mild COVID-19. From the 5' RACE reads, TCRdb called clonotypes with MiXCR, one entry per CDR3 protein. The table lists 70,000 to 100,000 distinct CDR3 sequences, around 15% of them singletons. Sequenced: PBMCs or a T cell subset sorted from them (not recorded which). These receptors originate from a man younger than 30 who had mild COVID-19 (a few samples of this study predate the infection). Cell type and time point are not known. Both conserved end residues are part of each CDR3. Fields, in order: D gene, clone size, J gene, V gene, CDR3 protein, CDR3 DNA. The D gene is left open where the match is weak. Clone size is given for some rows only: seen once, a few or many times, or a class if the clone is expanded.

D gene: -; clone size: -; J gene: TRBJ1-6; V gene: TRBV5-6; CDR3 protein: CASSLSRPSVSYNSPLHF; CDR3 DNA: TGTGCCAGCAGCTTGAGCAGGCCTTCGGTCTCCTATAATTCACCCCTCCACTTT
D gene: -; clone size: -; J gene: TRBJ2-1; V gene: TRBV27; CDR3 protein: CASSRTVYNEQFF; CDR3 DNA: TGTGCCAGCAGCCGGACAGTCTACAATGAGCAGTTCTTC
D gene: -; clone size: few; J gene: TRBJ2-3; V gene: TRBV28; CDR3 protein: CASSDWGADTQYF; CDR3 DNA: TGTGCCAGCAGCGACTGGGGGGCAGATACGCAGTATTTT
D gene: TRBD2; clone size: few; J gene: TRBJ2-2; V gene: TRBV12-3/TRBV12-4; CDR3 protein: CASSPSGGNTGELFF; CDR3 DNA: TGTGCCAGCAGCCCCAGCGGGGGGAACACCGGGGAGCTGTTTTTT
D gene: -; clone size: -; J gene: TRBJ1-1; V gene: TRBV29-1; CDR3 protein: CSPTASMNTEAFF; CDR3 DNA: TGCAGCCCGACCGCGAGCATGAACACTGAAGCTTTCTTT
D gene: TRBD1; clone size: -; J gene: TRBJ2-1; V gene: TRBV4-2; CDR3 protein: CASSQDWAGQGRNEQFF; CDR3 DNA: TGTGCCAGCAGCCAAGATTGGGCCGGACAGGGTAGGAATGAGCAGTTCTTC
D gene: TRBD1; clone size: few; J gene: TRBJ2-1; V gene: TRBV5-1; CDR3 protein: CASNDRGYYNEQFF; CDR3 DNA: TGCGCCAGTAACGACAGGGGATACTATAATGAGCAGTTCTTC
D gene: -; clone size: -; J gene: TRBJ2-3; V gene: TRBV7-9; CDR3 protein: CASSARDTEDTQYF; CDR3 DNA: TGTGCCAGCAGCGCTAGGGACACGGAGGATACGCAGTATTTT
D gene: TRBD2; clone size: few; J gene: TRBJ2-7; V gene: TRBV7-2; CDR3 protein: CASSFRGAGYYEQYF; CDR3 DNA: TGTGCCAGCAGCTTCCGGGGAGCGGGGTACTACGAGCAGTACTTC
D gene: -; clone size: -; J gene: TRBJ2-3; V gene: TRBV9; CDR3 protein: CASSGTRGLYTDTQYF; CDR3 DNA: TGTGCCAGCAGCGGAACCAGGGGCCTATACACAGATACGCAGTATTTT
D gene: TRBD2; clone size: many; J gene: TRBJ2-1; V gene: TRBV12-3/TRBV12-4; CDR3 protein: CASSRTSRSSYNEQFF; CDR3 DNA: TGTGCCAGCAGTCGGACTAGCCGGAGCTCCTACAATGAGCAGTTCTTC
D gene: -; clone size: -; J gene: TRBJ2-1; V gene: TRBV3-1; CDR3 protein: CASSQDKGLDEQFF; CDR3 DNA: TGTGCCAGCAGCCAAGACAAAGGTTTAGATGAGCAGTTCTTC